There are many counts of the clone carrying this TCR beta chain. These data are taken from a study of regulatory T cells in long-lasting Graves disease. V lost 6 bases and J lost 8; bases outside the gene matches: 9. Germline V gene data show CDR1 as MNHNS and CDR2 as SASEGT. CDR3 length: 14 residues. Construction of TCR beta libraries relied on iRepertoire HTBI primers and on Arm-PCR targeting CDR3 regions. TCRdb itself ran the multiplex PCR reads through MiXCR, one entry per CDR3 protein. This table holds some 250,000 distinct CDR3 sequences, 15% to 20% found once. Time point defined: newly diagnosed GD, antithyroid drugs for less than 3 months. Construction of the TCR library relied on RNA isolated from PBMCs. These data were also reused for a study on T cells in Graves' hyperthyroidism and ophthalmopathy.

The starting material was peripheral blood mononuclear cells (PBMCs), obtained at new diagnosis, from a patient treated with antithyroid drugs. The V gene is TRBV6-1, the J gene TRBJ1-4; TRBD1 agrees at 7 bases. This TCR was recovered from a woman aged 30 to 39 with Graves disease. The CDR3 region is CASREKGAREKLFF. DNA for the CDR3: TGTGCCAGCAGGGAAAAGGGGGCCAGAGAAAAACTGTTTTTT.